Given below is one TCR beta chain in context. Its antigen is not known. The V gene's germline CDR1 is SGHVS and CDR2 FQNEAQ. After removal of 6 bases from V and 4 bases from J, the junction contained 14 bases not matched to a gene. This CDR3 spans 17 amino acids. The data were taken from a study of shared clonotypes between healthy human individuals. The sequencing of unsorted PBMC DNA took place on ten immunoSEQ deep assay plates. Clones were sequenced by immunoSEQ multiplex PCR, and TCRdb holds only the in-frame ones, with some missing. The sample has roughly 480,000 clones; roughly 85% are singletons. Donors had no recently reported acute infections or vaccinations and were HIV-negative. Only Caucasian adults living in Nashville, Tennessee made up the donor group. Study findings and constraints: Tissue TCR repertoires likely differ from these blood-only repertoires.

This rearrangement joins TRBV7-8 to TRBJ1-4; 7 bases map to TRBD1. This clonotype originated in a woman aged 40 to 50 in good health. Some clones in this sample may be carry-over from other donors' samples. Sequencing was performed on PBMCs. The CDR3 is CASRETGPTLNNEKLFF. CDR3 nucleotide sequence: TGTGCCAGCAGGGAGACAGGGCCGACCCTTAATAATGAAAAACTGTTTTTT.